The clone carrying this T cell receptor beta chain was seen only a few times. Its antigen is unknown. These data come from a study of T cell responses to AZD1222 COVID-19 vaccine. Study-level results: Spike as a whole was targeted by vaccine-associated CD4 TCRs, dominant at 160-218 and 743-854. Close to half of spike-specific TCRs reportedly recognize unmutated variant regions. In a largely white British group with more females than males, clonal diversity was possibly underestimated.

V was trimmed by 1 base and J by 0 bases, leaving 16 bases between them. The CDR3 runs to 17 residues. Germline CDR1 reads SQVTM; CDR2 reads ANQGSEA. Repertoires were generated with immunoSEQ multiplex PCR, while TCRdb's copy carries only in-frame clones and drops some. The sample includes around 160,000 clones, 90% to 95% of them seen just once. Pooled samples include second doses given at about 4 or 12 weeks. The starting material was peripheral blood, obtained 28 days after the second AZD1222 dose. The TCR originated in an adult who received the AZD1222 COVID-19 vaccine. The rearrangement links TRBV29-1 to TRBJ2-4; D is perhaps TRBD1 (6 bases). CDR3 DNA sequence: TGCAGCGTTGAAGGATCGACAGGCTTACTAGCCAAAAACATTCAGTACTTC. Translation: CSVEGSTGLLAKNIQYF.